The 9 T cell receptor beta chains reported below all come from one sample, sequenced in a study of cytomegalovirus exposure and HLA in healthy donors. PCR involved 60 Vbeta and 13 Jbeta primers. This table comes from immunoSEQ multiplex PCR, and its TCRdb copy is limited to in-frame clones, with some not included. The sample holds around 120,000 clones, 55% to 75% seen once. The sample comprised PBMCs. All receptors come from a man aged 25 to 45 in good health and CMV-seropositive.

This chain links TRBV6-5 with TRBJ2-3; a weak D match, TRBD2 (5 bases). This CDR3 has 13 amino acids. The V gene lost 7 bases and the J gene lost 6 bases, with 14 bases spanning the gap. CDR1 MNHEY and CDR2 SVGAGI come from the germline V gene. The chain's CDR3 is CASTTPRGDTQYF. CDR3 DNA sequence: TGTGCCAGCACTACCCCGCGAGGGGATACGCAGTATTTT.

The chain carries TRBV2 and TRBJ2-1; 7 positions agree with TRBD1. The CDR3 consists of 14 residues. J lost 8 bases, V lost 8 bases, and 12 bases had no gene match. The germline gives CDR1 SNHLY, CDR2 FYNNEI. CDR3 bases: TGTGCCAGCCTAAGGGGGACAGTTAAGTATGAGCAGTTCTTC. Its translation is CASLRGTVKYEQFF.

This chain joins TRBV6-4 and TRBJ2-2, with D tentatively TRBD1 (6 bases). In germline, CDR1 is MRHNA, CDR2 SNTAGT. There are 15 residues in the CDR3. Trimming cost V 2 bases and J 4 bases, with 11 bases left between them. CDR3 coding DNA: TGTGCCAGCAGTGACACAGGGAAGGGCACCGGGGAGCTGTTTTTT. Translation: CASSDTGKGTGELFF.

The chain couples TRBV11-2 to TRBJ2-7, with 10 bases matching TRBD1. CDR3 length: 18 amino acids. V shed 5 bases and J 1 base; nucleotides not matched to a gene: 14. Looked up from germline, CDR1 is SGHAT and CDR2 is FQNNGV. CDR3 loop: CASSPRRGWDRGSYEQYF. The CDR3 DNA reads TGTGCCAGCAGCCCAAGGCGGGGCTGGGACAGGGGATCCTACGAGCAGTACTTC.

The chain employs TRBV18 and TRBJ2-1; tentative D call: TRBD2 (5 bases). The CDR3 consists of 15 residues. Germline V gene data show CDR1 as KGHSH and CDR2 as LQKENI. Trimming took 5 bases from V and 5 from J, leaving 16 bases between them. This CDR3 is CASSSHGGPDNEQFF. CDR3 bases: TGTGCCAGCTCATCTCACGGCGGGCCAGACAATGAGCAGTTCTTC.

This clone was detected a few times. The gene calls are TRBV30 and TRBJ1-5; TRBD1 might be the D (5 bases). This CDR3 is built from 14 residues. Trimming left V 4 bases short and J 6 bases short, with 16 bases between. Germline V gene sequence: CDR1 GTSNPN, CDR2 SVGIG (reference sequence). CDR3 protein: CAWTWAGGSQPQHF. As DNA, the CDR3 is TGTGCCTGGACGTGGGCCGGGGGGAGTCAGCCCCAGCATTTT.

The genes are TRBV5-8 and TRBJ1-1; 8 bases line up with TRBD1. Trimming cost V 4 bases and J 1 base; bases outside gene matches: 15. The germline V gene encodes CDR1 SGHTS and CDR2 YDEGEE. The CDR3 consists of 18 residues. The CDR3 DNA reads TGTGCCAGCAGCCCCGCCCTTCATGGAGGACAGGGGAACACTGAAGCTTTCTTT. Amino acids: CASSPALHGGQGNTEAFF.

The V and J genes are TRBV10-1 and TRBJ2-1; 12 bases align to TRBD2. V was pared by 5 bases and J by 5 bases, with 4 bases of the junction left unmatched. The length of the CDR3 is 15 residues. CDR1 is WNHNN and CDR2 is SYGVQD in the germline V gene (reference sequence). In DNA, the CDR3 is TGCGCCAGCAGTTTGACTAGCGGGGGAAACAATGAGCAGTTCTTC. Its translation is CASSLTSGGNNEQFF.

This clone was found a few times. This chain uses TRBV27 with TRBJ2-3; 7 nucleotides agree with TRBD2. Germline V gene data show CDR1 as MNHEY and CDR2 as SMNVEV (reference sequence). The length of the CDR3 is 13 residues. The trim removed 4 bases at V and 6 bases at J, leaving 4 bases unmatched. The chain's CDR3 is CASSSIGGDTQYF. For the CDR3, the DNA is TGTGCCAGCAGTTCTATCGGGGGGGATACGCAGTATTTT.